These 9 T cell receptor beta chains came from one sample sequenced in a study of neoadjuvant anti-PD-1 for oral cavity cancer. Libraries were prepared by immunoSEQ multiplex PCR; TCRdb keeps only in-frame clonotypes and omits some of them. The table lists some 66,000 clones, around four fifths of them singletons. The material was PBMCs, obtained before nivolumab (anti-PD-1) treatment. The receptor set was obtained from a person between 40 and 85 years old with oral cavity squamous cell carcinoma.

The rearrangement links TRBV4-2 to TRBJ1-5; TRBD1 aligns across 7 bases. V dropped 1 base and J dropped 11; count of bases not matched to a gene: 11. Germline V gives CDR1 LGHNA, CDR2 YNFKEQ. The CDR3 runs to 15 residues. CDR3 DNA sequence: TGTGCCAGCAGCCAAGGACACAGGGGCTTAGAGGCCCAGCATTTT. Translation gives CASSQGHRGLEAQHF.

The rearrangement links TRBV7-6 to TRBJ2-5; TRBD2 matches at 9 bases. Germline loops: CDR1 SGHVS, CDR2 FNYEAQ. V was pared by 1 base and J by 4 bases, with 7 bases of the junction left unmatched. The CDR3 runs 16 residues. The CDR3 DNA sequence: TGTGCCAGCAGCTTAGTAACGCGGGGGGGTGTAGAGACCCAGTACTTC. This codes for CASSLVTRGGVETQYF. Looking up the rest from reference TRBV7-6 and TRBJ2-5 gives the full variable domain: GAGVSQSPRYKVTKRGQDVALRCDPISGHVSLYWYRQALGQGPEFLTYFNYEAQQDKSGLPNDRFSAERPEGSISTLTIQRTEQRDSAMYRCASSLVTRGGVETQYFGPGTRLLVL.

The CDR3 loop is CASSAQGPVYGYTF. The DNA for the CDR3 is TGTGCCAGCAGTGCTCAGGGGCCGGTCTATGGCTACACCTTC. This chain links TRBV6-5 with TRBJ1-2; a weak D match, TRBD1 (6 bases). There are 14 residues in the CDR3. Trimming took 5 bases from V and 4 from J, leaving 14 bases between them. The germline CDR1 and CDR2 sequences are MNHEY and SVGAGI.

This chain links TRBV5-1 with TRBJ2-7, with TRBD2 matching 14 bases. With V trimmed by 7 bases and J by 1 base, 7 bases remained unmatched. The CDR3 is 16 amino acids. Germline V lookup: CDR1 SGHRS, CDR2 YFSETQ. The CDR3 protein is CASSGTSGSHSYEQYF. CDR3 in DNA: TGCGCCAGCTCCGGGACTAGCGGGAGTCATTCCTACGAGCAGTACTTC.

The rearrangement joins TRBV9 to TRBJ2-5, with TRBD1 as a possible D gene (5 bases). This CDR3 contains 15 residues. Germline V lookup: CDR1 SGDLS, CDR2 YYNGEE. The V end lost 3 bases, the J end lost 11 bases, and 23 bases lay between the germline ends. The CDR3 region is CASSARQIPLGEQYF. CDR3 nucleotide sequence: TGTGCCAGCAGCGCCAGACAGATACCGCTAGGAGAGCAGTACTTC.

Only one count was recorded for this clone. As DNA, the CDR3 is TGTGCCAGCAGCCCCCGGACAGACGTTAACTATGGCTACACCTTC. Its translation: CASSPRTDVNYGYTF. The chain uses TRBV5-4 and TRBJ1-2, with TRBD1 as a possible D gene (6 bases). The V and J ends lost 4 bases and 1 base respectively, with 14 bases between them. The CDR3 has 15 residues. CDR1 and CDR2 (germline): SGHNT, YYREEE (reference sequence).

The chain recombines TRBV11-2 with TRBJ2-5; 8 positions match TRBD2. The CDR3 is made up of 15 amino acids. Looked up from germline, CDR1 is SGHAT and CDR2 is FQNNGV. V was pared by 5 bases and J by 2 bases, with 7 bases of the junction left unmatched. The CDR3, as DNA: TGTGCCAGCAGCCCCGGCGGGACTAGACAAGAGACCCAGTACTTC. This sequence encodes CASSPGGTRQETQYF. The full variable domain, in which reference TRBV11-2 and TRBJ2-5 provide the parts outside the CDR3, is EAGVAQSPRYKIIEKRQSVAFWCNPISGHATLYWYQQILGQGPKLLIQFQNNGVVDDSQLPKDRFSAERLKGVDSTLKIQPAKLEDSAVYLCASSPGGTRQETQYFGPGTRLLVL.

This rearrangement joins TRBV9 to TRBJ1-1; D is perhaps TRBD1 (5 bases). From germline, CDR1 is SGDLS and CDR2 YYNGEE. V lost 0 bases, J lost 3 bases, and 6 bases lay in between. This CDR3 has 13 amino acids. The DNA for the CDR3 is TGTGCCAGCAGCGTAGGAGGGGACACTGAAGCTTTCTTT. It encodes CASSVGGDTEAFF. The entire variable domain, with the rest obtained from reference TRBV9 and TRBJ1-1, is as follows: DSGVTQTPKHLITATGQRVTLRCSPRSGDLSVYWYQQSLDQGLQFLIQYYNGEERAKGNILERFSAQQFPDLHSELNLSSLELGDSALYFCASSVGGDTEAFFGQGTRLTVV.

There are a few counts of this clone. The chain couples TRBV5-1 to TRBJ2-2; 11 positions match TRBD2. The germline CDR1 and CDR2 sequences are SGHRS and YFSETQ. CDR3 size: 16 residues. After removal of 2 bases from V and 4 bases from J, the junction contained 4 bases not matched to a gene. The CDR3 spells CASSLTSGSGTGELFF. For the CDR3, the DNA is TGCGCCAGCAGCTTAACTAGCGGGAGTGGCACCGGGGAGCTGTTTTTT.